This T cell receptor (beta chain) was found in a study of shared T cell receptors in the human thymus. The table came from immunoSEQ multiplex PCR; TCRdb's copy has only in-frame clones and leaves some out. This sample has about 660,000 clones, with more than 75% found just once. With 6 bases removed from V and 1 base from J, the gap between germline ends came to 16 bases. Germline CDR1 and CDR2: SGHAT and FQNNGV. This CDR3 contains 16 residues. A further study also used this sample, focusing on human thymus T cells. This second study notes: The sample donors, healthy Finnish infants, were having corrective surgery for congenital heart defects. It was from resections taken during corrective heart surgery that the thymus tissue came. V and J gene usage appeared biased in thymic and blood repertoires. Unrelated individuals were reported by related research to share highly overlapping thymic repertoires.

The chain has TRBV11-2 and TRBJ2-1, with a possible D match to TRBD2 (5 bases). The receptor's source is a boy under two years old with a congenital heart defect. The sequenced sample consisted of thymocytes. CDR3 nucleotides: TGTGCCAGCAGGGGGAGAGGAAGGGCGTCCTACAATGAGCAGTTCTTC. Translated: CASRGRGRASYNEQFF.